The 20 T cell receptor beta chains in this list originate from one sample, sequenced in a study of radiotherapy plus CTLA-4 blockade in lung cancer. The data were produced by immunoSEQ multiplex PCR, yet TCRdb's version contains in-frame clones alone and is incomplete. This table has fewer than 45,000 clones, roughly 72% appearing once. This sample comprised peripheral blood, obtained from a patient treated with radiotherapy plus ipilimumab. The receptors shown here come from a human donor with non-small cell lung cancer who had stable disease on radiotherapy plus ipilimumab.

This chain links TRBV6-5 with TRBJ1-6, with D tentatively TRBD1 (6 bases). In germline, CDR1 is MNHEY, CDR2 SVGAGI. V was cut by 5 bases and J by 10 bases, with 15 bases left in between. The CDR3 covers 14 residues. CDR3 protein: CASSQTGLRSPLHF. The CDR3 coding sequence is TGTGCCAGCAGTCAGACAGGTCTTAGATCACCCCTCCACTTT.

The CDR3 loop reads CASSFQGAAQYYGYTF. CDR3 DNA sequence: TGCGCCAGCAGCTTCCAGGGGGCGGCTCAGTACTATGGCTACACCTTC. V usage is TRBV4-1 and J usage is TRBJ1-2, with 8 bases matching TRBD1. V was pared by 5 bases and J by 3 bases, with 11 bases of the junction left unmatched. Germline V lookup: CDR1 MGHRA, CDR2 YSYEKL. This CDR3 is built from 16 residues.

This clone was counted only a few times. This chain links TRBV30 with TRBJ1-4, with TRBD1 matching 9 bases. The CDR3 is 14 amino acids. Trimming cost V 3 bases and J 10 bases; bases outside gene matches: 9. Germline V lookup: CDR1 GTSNPN, CDR2 SVGIG (reference sequence). The CDR3 sequence is CAWSPTGGSVKLFF. The CDR3 DNA follows: TGTGCCTGGAGCCCGACAGGGGGAAGCGTAAAACTGTTTTTT.

V gene TRBV7-6 combines with J gene TRBJ1-2; D gene uncertain. The CDR3 sequence is 13 residues long. Trimming pared 5 bases from V and 4 bases from J, leaving 11 bases between. Looked up from germline, CDR1 is SGHVS and CDR2 is FNYEAQ. The CDR3 loop is CASSPGRGYGYTF. As DNA, the CDR3 is TGTGCCAGCAGCCCCGGCAGAGGCTATGGCTACACCTTC. Full variable domain (rest looked up from reference TRBV7-6 and TRBJ1-2): GAGVSQSPRYKVTKRGQDVALRCDPISGHVSLYWYRQALGQGPEFLTYFNYEAQQDKSGLPNDRFSAERPEGSISTLTIQRTEQRDSAMYRCASSPGRGYGYTFGSGTRLTVV.

CDR3 residues: CASRFSTGHSPLHF. CDR3 nucleotide sequence: TGTGCCAGCAGATTCTCGACGGGTCATTCACCCCTCCACTTT. This chain uses TRBV28 with TRBJ1-6, with no clear D. This CDR3 comprises 14 residues. Trimming shortened V by 6 bases and J by 8 bases, and 14 bases separated the two germline ends. Germline CDR1 and CDR2: MDHEN and SYDVKM.

The chain uses TRBV14 and TRBJ2-3; 9 bases agree with TRBD2. Germline loops: CDR1 SGHDN, CDR2 FVKESK. The CDR3 covers 16 residues. Losses at the gene ends were 5 bases for V and 3 bases for J; bases not matched to a gene: 9. The chain's CDR3 is CASSTGAGGRTDTQYF. The CDR3 DNA reads TGTGCCAGCAGCACGGGCGCGGGGGGGCGAACAGATACGCAGTATTTT.

CDR3 protein: CAISESGLYNEQFF. Written as DNA, the CDR3 is TGTGCCATCAGTGAATCCGGACTTTACAATGAGCAGTTCTTC. The chain joins TRBV10-3 to TRBJ2-1; tentatively, D is TRBD2 (5 bases). The CDR3 runs 14 residues. CDR1 and CDR2 from the germline V gene are ENHRY and SYGVKD. Trimming cost V 3 bases and J 4 bases, with 10 bases left between them.

V gene TRBV9 combines with J gene TRBJ2-5; 10 bases fit TRBD2. Trimming removed 0 bases from V and 3 bases from J; junction bases left unmatched: 8. Germline CDR1 SGDLS, CDR2 YYNGEE. This CDR3 comprises 17 residues. CDR3: CASSVDLSGGYEETQYF. Here the CDR3 DNA reads TGTGCCAGCAGCGTAGACCTTAGCGGGGGGTACGAAGAGACCCAGTACTTC. The variable domain in full, with the rest retrieved from reference TRBV9 and TRBJ2-5, is DSGVTQTPKHLITATGQRVTLRCSPRSGDLSVYWYQQSLDQGLQFLIQYYNGEERAKGNILERFSAQQFPDLHSELNLSSLELGDSALYFCASSVDLSGGYEETQYFGPGTRLLVL.

V usage is TRBV7-9 and J usage is TRBJ2-3; TRBD2 aligns across 7 bases. Germline V gene sequence: CDR1 SEHNR, CDR2 FQNEAQ (reference sequence). V was clipped by 5 bases and J by 0 bases; unmatched bases: 8. The CDR3 has 16 residues. The CDR3 loop reads CASSLGLAESTDTQYF. The CDR3 DNA reads TGTGCCAGCAGCCTTGGGCTAGCGGAAAGCACAGATACGCAGTATTTT.

The chain is built from TRBV25-1 and TRBJ1-6; D might be TRBD1 (5 bases). Trimming shortened V by 0 bases and J by 8 bases, and 11 bases separated the two germline ends. This CDR3 region has 15 residues. CDR1 and CDR2 from the germline V gene are MGHDK and SYGVNS. CDR3 loop: CASSEYKGSHSPLHF. The DNA for the CDR3 is TGTGCCAGCAGTGAATATAAGGGGTCACATTCACCCCTCCACTTT.

The V call is TRBV2, the J call TRBJ2-3; 9 bases are a match to TRBD1. V trimming: 10 bases; J trimming: 3 bases; junction bases outside the gene matches: 8. CDR1 SNHLY and CDR2 FYNNEI come from the germline V gene. The CDR3 is made up of 14 amino acids. CDR3 coding DNA: TGTGCCACAGACAGGGGGGGCCAGACAGATACGCAGTATTTT. This encodes CATDRGGQTDTQYF.

The CDR3 spells CARSPCTGLLGEQYF. The CDR3 DNA is TGTGCCAGAAGCCCATGTACAGGGCTACTAGGCGAGCAGTACTTC. The chain joins TRBV5-3 to TRBJ2-7; possibly TRBD1 for D (6 bases). Being an ORF, TRBV5-3 has a function that is uncertain. Trimming removed 4 bases from V and 6 bases from J, with 20 bases in between. This CDR3 region has 15 residues.

This clone was seen more than once but under ten times. V usage is TRBV29-1 and J usage is TRBJ2-2; tentatively, D is TRBD1 (5 bases). The germline V and J ends were trimmed by 3 bases and 2 bases, with 10 bases remaining between them. This CDR3 contains 14 residues. Germline V CDR1 and CDR2: SQVTM, ANQGSEA. Here the CDR3 DNA reads TGCAGCGTTGATGGGGCTAGTAACACCGGGGAGCTGTTTTTT. This sequence encodes CSVDGASNTGELFF.

The rearrangement links TRBV5-4 to TRBJ2-1, with 8 bases lining up with TRBD1. The CDR3 covers 15 residues. CDR1 is SGHNT and CDR2 is YYREEE in the germline V gene (reference sequence). The trim removed 0 bases at V and 3 bases at J, leaving 2 bases unmatched. This CDR3 is CASSLGQGYYNEQFF. In DNA, the CDR3 is TGTGCCAGCAGCTTGGGACAGGGGTACTACAATGAGCAGTTCTTC.

This clone was found a few times. The chain joins TRBV5-4 to TRBJ2-3, with a weak D call TRBD1 (5 bases). V dropped 6 bases and J dropped 2 bases, with 10 bases sitting between them. The CDR3 length is 13 residues. Per the germline V gene, CDR1 is SGHNT and CDR2 is YYREEE (reference sequence). The CDR3 bases are TGTGCCAGCATGGTGGGGCTCACAGATACGCAGTATTTT. It is translated as CASMVGLTDTQYF.

The rearrangement uses TRBV18 and TRBJ2-7; 9 bases align to TRBD2. Germline CDR1 reads KGHSH; CDR2 reads LQKENI. Trimming took 6 bases from V and 0 from J; bases not matched to a gene: 6. The CDR3 runs to 15 residues. The CDR3 here is CASSPAGGASYEQYF. The CDR3 bases are TGTGCCAGCTCCCCCGCGGGGGGGGCCTCCTACGAGCAGTACTTC. The full variable domain, its missing parts supplied by reference TRBV18 and TRBJ2-7, is NAGVMQNPRHLVRRRGQEARLRCSPMKGHSHVYWYRQLPEEGLKFMVYLQKENIIDESGMPKERFSAEFPKEGPSILRIQQVVRGDSAAYFCASSPAGGASYEQYFGPGTRLTVT.

The gene calls are TRBV10-1 and TRBJ1-3; D may be TRBD1 (6 bases). Between the trimmed V and J ends, which lost 9 bases and 0 bases, there was a span of 9 bases. Per the germline V gene, CDR1 is WNHNN and CDR2 is SYGVQD (reference sequence). The CDR3 sequence is 13 residues long. The CDR3 DNA is TGCGCCAGTGGACAGAGCTCTGGAAACACCATATATTTT. It yields the protein CASGQSSGNTIYF.

The CDR3 DNA reads as TGTGCCAGCAGCTTATCCCAAACGAATCTCGGCTACGAGCAGTACTTC. Protein product: CASSLSQTNLGYEQYF. V is TRBV7-2 and J is TRBJ2-7; the D is unclear. Trimming pared 2 bases from V and 3 bases from J, leaving 17 bases between. CDR3 size: 16 residues. Looked up from germline, CDR1 is SGHTA and CDR2 is FQGNSA.

The chain employs TRBV7-2 and TRBJ2-3, with TRBD2 identical over 8 bases. Germline V gene lookup returns CDR1 SGHTA and CDR2 FQGNSA. The CDR3 spans 14 residues. V shed 5 bases, J shed 3 bases, and the junction held 4 bases outside the gene matches. The CDR3 loop is CASSPAGVTDTQYF. The CDR3 DNA sequence: TGTGCCAGCAGCCCAGCGGGGGTAACAGATACGCAGTATTTT.

The gene calls are TRBV19 and TRBJ1-5; 11 bases are a match to TRBD1. The CDR3 has 16 residues. V lost 3 bases to trimming and J lost 5 bases; unmatched junction nucleotides: 6. CDR1 is LNHDA, CDR2 SQIVND, per germline (reference sequence). The CDR3 region is CASSIEGQGVYQPQHF. The CDR3 DNA reads TGTGCCAGTAGTATCGAGGGACAGGGGGTGTATCAGCCCCAGCATTTT.